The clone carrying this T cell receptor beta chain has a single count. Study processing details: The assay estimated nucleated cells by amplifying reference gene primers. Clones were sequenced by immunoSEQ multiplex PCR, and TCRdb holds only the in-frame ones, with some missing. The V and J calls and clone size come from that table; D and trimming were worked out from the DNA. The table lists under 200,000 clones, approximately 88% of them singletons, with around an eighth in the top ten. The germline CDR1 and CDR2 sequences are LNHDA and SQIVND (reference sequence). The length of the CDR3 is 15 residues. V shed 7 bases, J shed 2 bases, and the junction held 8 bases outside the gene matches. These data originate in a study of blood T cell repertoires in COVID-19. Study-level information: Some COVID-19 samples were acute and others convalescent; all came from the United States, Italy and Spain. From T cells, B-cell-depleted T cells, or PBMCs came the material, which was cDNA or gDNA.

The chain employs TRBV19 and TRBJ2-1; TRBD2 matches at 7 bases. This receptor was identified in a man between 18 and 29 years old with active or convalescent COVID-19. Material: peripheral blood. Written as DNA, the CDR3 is TGTGCCAGTAATAACCCGGGACTAACCTACAATGAGCAGTTCTTC. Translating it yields CASNNPGLTYNEQFF.